This T cell receptor beta chain emerged from a study of cytomegalovirus exposure and HLA in healthy donors. The germline V gene has CDR1 SGHAT and CDR2 FQNNGV. The CDR3 totals 15 residues. V was clipped by 0 bases and J by 3 bases; unmatched bases: 2. Amplification used 60 Vbeta primers and 13 Jbeta primers. Assay: immunoSEQ multiplex PCR; the TCRdb copy retains only in-frame clones and omits some. The sample has 200,000 or so clones; around 85% are singletons. The receptor was isolated from a girl aged 2-10 years in good health and CMV-seronegative. The specimen sequenced was PBMCs. The gene calls are TRBV11-2 and TRBJ2-7; 10 bases are a match to TRBD1. CDR3 loop: CASSLDDRGHYEQYF. The DNA for the CDR3 is TGTGCCAGCAGCTTAGATGACAGGGGGCACTACGAGCAGTACTTC.